Presented here are 22 T cell receptor beta chains from one specimen sequenced in a study of blood T cell repertoires in COVID-19. Assay: immunoSEQ multiplex PCR; the TCRdb copy retains only in-frame clones and omits some. The sample consists of around 150,000 clones, approximately 80% of them appearing once. Sequenced material: PBMCs or T cells enriched from blood (not recorded which). All receptors derive from a woman aged 40 to 55 who had recovered from COVID-19.

The chain uses TRBV27 and TRBJ2-3; the match to TRBD1 covers 8 bases. The junction had 3 bases not matched to a gene; V was cut back by 6 bases and J by 4 bases. Germline V lookup: CDR1 MNHEY, CDR2 SMNVEV (reference sequence). This CDR3 contains 13 residues. The DNA for the CDR3 is TGTGCCAGCAGAACACAGGGGGCAGATACGCAGTATTTT. It yields the protein CASRTQGADTQYF.

This clone occurred a few times. The V gene is TRBV9, the J gene TRBJ1-4; D gene unclear. Per germline, CDR1 SGDLS and CDR2 YYNGEE. The germline V and J ends were trimmed by 1 base and 0 bases, with 7 bases remaining between them. The CDR3 consists of 15 residues. The CDR3, as DNA: TGTGCCAGCAGCGTAACGAGTTCAACTAATGAAAAACTGTTTTTT. Protein sequence: CASSVTSSTNEKLFF.

The chain recombines TRBV9 with TRBJ1-2, with 7 nucleotides matching TRBD1. This CDR3 has 16 residues. The V gene's germline CDR1 is SGDLS and CDR2 YYNGEE. The junction had 8 bases not matched to a gene; V was cut back by 3 bases and J by 0 bases. The CDR3, as DNA: TGTGCCAGCAGCGGCTTACAGGGGACACCTAACTATGGCTACACCTTC. It translates to CASSGLQGTPNYGYTF.

This chain links TRBV4-1 with TRBJ2-1; 8 bases match TRBD1. The ends lost 4 bases at V and 5 bases at J; junction bases unmatched: 16. The CDR3 length is 18 residues. Per germline, CDR1 MGHRA and CDR2 YSYEKL. The CDR3 sequence: CASSPPGTGALRDNEQFF. CDR3 in DNA: TGCGCCAGCAGCCCCCCAGGGACAGGAGCGTTGAGGGACAATGAGCAGTTCTTC.

The chain carries TRBV3-1 (or the pseudogene TRBV3-2) and TRBJ2-2; TRBD1 matches 9 bases. CDR1 and CDR2 from the germline V gene are LGHDT and YNNKEL (reference sequence). J lost 0 bases, V lost 1 base, and 9 bases had no gene match. The CDR3 loop spans 19 amino acids. DNA for the CDR3: TGTGCCAGCAGCCAAGTTCCACCGGGACAGGGTCCGAACACCGGGGAGCTGTTTTTT. It translates to CASSQVPPGQGPNTGELFF.

This clone occurred a few times. This chain links TRBV19 with TRBJ1-5, with TRBD1 as a possible D gene (6 bases). The CDR3 is 14 residues long. Trimming pared 4 bases from V and 6 bases from J, leaving 13 bases between. CDR1 is LNHDA and CDR2 is SQIVND in the germline V gene (reference sequence). The CDR3 spells CASSTLQGRQPQHF. Written as DNA, the CDR3 is TGTGCCAGTAGTACCCTACAGGGACGTCAGCCCCAGCATTTT.

V gene TRBV7-9 combines with J gene TRBJ2-7, with 10 positions matching TRBD2. The germline gives CDR1 SEHNR, CDR2 FQNEAQ (reference sequence). The trim removed 5 bases at V and 2 bases at J, leaving 3 bases unmatched. The CDR3 length is 14 residues. CDR3 sequence reads: CASSPSGSPYEQYF. The CDR3 coding sequence is TGTGCCAGCAGCCCTAGCGGGAGCCCCTACGAGCAGTACTTC.

The chain joins TRBV29-1 to TRBJ1-2, with 7 nucleotides matching TRBD1. In germline, CDR1 is SQVTM, CDR2 ANQGSEA. The V segment lost 2 bases and the J segment 9 bases; nucleotides outside the gene matches: 3. This CDR3 is 11 amino acids long. Here the CDR3 DNA reads TGCAGCGTTGAAAAGGGGGCAAGCTACACCTTC. Translated: CSVEKGASYTF.

CDR3 sequence (DNA): TGTGCCAGCAGTGACTTCGTCCGTGCTAATGAAAAACTGTTTTTT. It encodes CASSDFVRANEKLFF. This chain links TRBV2 with TRBJ1-4; D not certain. The germline CDR1 and CDR2 sequences are SNHLY and FYNNEI. The CDR3 loop spans 15 amino acids. Trimming pared 3 bases from V and 3 bases from J, leaving 11 bases between.

V and J are TRBV5-1 and TRBJ2-1; 7 nucleotides align to TRBD2. CDR3 length: 13 amino acids. V was pared by 6 bases and J by 10 bases, with 10 bases of the junction left unmatched. CDR1 is SGHRS, CDR2 YFSETQ, per germline. CDR3 nucleotide sequence: TGCGCCAGCACTAGCGGACTTCTCCGGGAGCAGTTCTTC. This sequence encodes CASTSGLLREQFF. Full variable domain (rest looked up from reference TRBV5-1 and TRBJ2-1): KAGVTQTPRYLIKTRGQQVTLSCSPISGHRSVSWYQQTPGQGLQFLFEYFSETQRNKGNFPGRFSGRQFSNSRSEMNVSTLELGDSALYLCASTSGLLREQFFGPGTRLTVL.

The chain uses TRBV14 and TRBJ2-7; no definite D call. The CDR3 extends over 12 amino acids. Germline CDR1 reads SGHDN; CDR2 reads FVKESK. Trimming took 3 bases from V and 3 from J, leaving 6 bases between them. CDR3 nucleotide sequence: TGTGCCAGCAGCCATATAGTCTACGAGCAGTACTTC. It encodes CASSHIVYEQYF.

The V call is TRBV2, the J call TRBJ1-1; the D gene is possibly TRBD1 (6 bases). CDR1 is SNHLY and CDR2 is FYNNEI in the germline V gene. With 6 bases removed from V and 6 bases from J, the gap between germline ends came to 11 bases. The CDR3 runs 12 residues. CDR3 sequence (DNA): TGTGCCAGCAGCGCACAGGGCTCTGAAGCTTTCTTT. It specifies CASSAQGSEAFF.

V gene TRBV27 combines with J gene TRBJ1-5, with D possibly TRBD1 on 5 matching bases. The germline V gene has CDR1 MNHEY and CDR2 SMNVEV (reference sequence). The CDR3 contains 15 residues. V lost 2 bases and J lost 1, with 9 bases in between. CDR3 DNA: TGTGCCAGCAGTTTAGACGGGGGGAGCAATCAGCCCCAGCATTTT. Translation gives CASSLDGGSNQPQHF.

This CDR3 reads CASAVGQGVDYGYTF. CDR3 nucleotides: TGTGCCAGCGCTGTCGGACAGGGTGTTGACTATGGCTACACCTTC. The chain has TRBV18 and TRBJ1-2, with 8 nucleotides matching TRBD1. The germline gives CDR1 KGHSH, CDR2 LQKENI. The CDR3 contains 15 residues. The trim removed 8 bases at V and 3 bases at J, leaving 11 bases unmatched.

This clone has only a few counts. The V gene is TRBV3-1 (or the pseudogene TRBV3-2), the J gene TRBJ2-1; possibly TRBD2 for D (6 bases). The CDR3 consists of 16 residues. Trimming removed 3 bases at V and 7 bases at J, with 19 bases between. Looked up from germline, CDR1 is LGHDT and CDR2 is YNNKEL (reference sequence). CDR3 nucleotides: TGTGCCAGCAGCCAGGAGGGGCACGGGAGATTAAATGAGCAGTTCTTC. This translates into CASSQEGHGRLNEQFF.

Worth noting for this clone: Germline is not matched at one junction end, which may reflect a read error. V and J are TRBV5-1 and TRBJ2-5; 8 nucleotides agree with TRBD1. Germline V gene sequence: CDR1 SGHRS, CDR2 YFSETQ. The CDR3 totals 16 residues. For the CDR3, the DNA is TGCGCCAGCAGCTTGGCTCCTCAGGGGGCGCAAGGGACCCAGTACTTC. Amino acids: CASSLAPQGAQGTQYF. The full variable domain, with the rest looked up from reference TRBV5-1 and TRBJ2-5, is KAGVTQTPRYLIKTRGQQVTLSCSPISGHRSVSWYQQTPGQGLQFLFEYFSETQRNKGNFPGRFSGRQFSNSRSEMNVSTLELGDSALYLCASSLAPQGAQGTQYFGPGTRLLVL.

This chain joins TRBV18 and TRBJ1-6, with D maybe TRBD1 (5 bases). Trimming took off 1 base at V and 3 bases at J, with 16 bases between the two ends. Germline V gene sequence: CDR1 KGHSH, CDR2 LQKENI. This CDR3 has 18 amino acids. This chain's CDR3 is CASSPRTSQVIYNSPLHF. The CDR3 region has the DNA TGTGCCAGCTCACCACGGACATCCCAGGTGATCTATAATTCACCCCTCCACTTT.

The chain joins TRBV29-1 to TRBJ2-1; 8 bases fit TRBD1. V dropped 4 bases and J dropped 8; count of bases not matched to a gene: 7. Germline CDR1 and CDR2: SQVTM and ANQGSEA. The CDR3 spans 13 residues. The CDR3 protein is CSVVDRGFDEQFF. Here the CDR3 DNA reads TGCAGCGTTGTAGACAGGGGCTTTGATGAGCAGTTCTTC.

The chain carries TRBV20-1 and TRBJ2-5, with D perhaps matching TRBD2 (6 bases). Per the germline V gene, CDR1 is DFQATT and CDR2 is SNEGSKA (reference sequence). CDR3 length: 13 residues. V lost 3 bases and J lost 3, with 11 bases in between. CDR3 amino acids: CSASQRVKETQYF. CDR3 in DNA: TGCAGTGCTAGTCAGCGGGTAAAAGAGACCCAGTACTTC.

In its sample, this clone was seen a few times. The chain recombines TRBV5-4 with TRBJ1-2; D is unresolved. Trimming stripped 0 bases from V and 7 bases from J, with 13 bases between. The CDR3 loop spans 14 amino acids. Germline CDR1 SGHNT, CDR2 YYREEE (reference sequence). The CDR3 spells CASSLGVQDGGYTF. CDR3 nucleotide sequence: TGTGCCAGCAGCTTGGGTGTCCAGGATGGTGGCTACACCTTC. The entire variable domain, with the rest obtained from reference TRBV5-4 and TRBJ1-2, is as follows: ETGVTQSPTHLIKTRGQQVTLRCSSQSGHNTVSWYQQALGQGPQFIFQYYREEENGRGNFPPRFSGLQFPNYSSELNVNALELDDSALYLCASSLGVQDGGYTFGSGTRLTVV.

The gene calls are TRBV7-8 and TRBJ2-7; the D gene is possibly TRBD1 (5 bases). Germline CDR1 SGHVS, CDR2 FQNEAQ. Between the trimmed V and J ends, which lost 5 bases and 4 bases, there was a span of 12 bases. This CDR3 has 13 amino acids. DNA for the CDR3: TGTGCCAGCAGCCTAGGACAAATGTACGAGCAGTACTTC. Its translation: CASSLGQMYEQYF. The whole variable domain, remainder taken from reference TRBV7-8 and TRBJ2-7, is GAGVSQSPRYKVAKRGQDVALRCDPISGHVSLFWYQQALGQGPEFLTYFQNEAQLDKSGLPSDRFFAERPEGSVSTLKIQRTQQEDSAVYLCASSLGQMYEQYFGPGTRLTVT.

This clone was observed once. The chain employs TRBV5-4 and TRBJ2-7; D unresolved. Looked up from germline, CDR1 is SGHNT and CDR2 is YYREEE (reference sequence). The CDR3 totals 16 residues. V shed 0 bases and J shed 3 bases, with 16 bases lying between them. CDR3 protein: CASSLGPGTDNYEQYF. CDR3 nucleotide sequence: TGTGCCAGCAGCTTGGGTCCCGGAACAGATAACTACGAGCAGTACTTC. The full variable domain, its missing parts supplied by reference TRBV5-4 and TRBJ2-7, is ETGVTQSPTHLIKTRGQQVTLRCSSQSGHNTVSWYQQALGQGPQFIFQYYREEENGRGNFPPRFSGLQFPNYSSELNVNALELDDSALYLCASSLGPGTDNYEQYFGPGTRLTVT.